The entry below describes one TCR beta chain. Its antigen is currently unknown. The record originates from a study of shared clonotypes between healthy human individuals. Broader study findings: The study found lower generation probabilities in non-shared clonotypes than in those shared by all four donors. Rarefaction exposed incomplete sorted-subset sequencing despite large depth.

The CDR3 has 15 residues. Germline values: CDR1 MNHEY, CDR2 SMNVEV (reference sequence). Losses at the gene ends were 5 bases for V and 3 bases for J; bases not matched to a gene: 8. Original data processing: Owing to the provision of junction-only sequences devoid of quality scores by immunoSEQ, filtering differed. The protocol was immunoSEQ multiplex PCR, while the TCRdb copy is restricted to in-frame clones and leaves out a portion. The D gene and trimming were derived from the DNA, and the V and J assignments and clone size from that table. Among 2 million to 3 million clones listed, roughly nine tenths were seen once. Into CD45RA+ naive and CD45RA-negative memory subsets, the CD4+ cells were split.

V and J are TRBV27 and TRBJ2-3; 7 positions agree with TRBD1. This clonotype originated in a man younger than 30 in good health. The sequenced sample consisted of naive CD4+ T cells sorted from blood. Subset in this sample: CD45RA+ positively selected. CDR3 sequence: CASSPTGLGTDTQYF. The DNA for the CDR3 is TGTGCCAGCAGTCCGACAGGGTTAGGGACAGATACGCAGTATTTT.